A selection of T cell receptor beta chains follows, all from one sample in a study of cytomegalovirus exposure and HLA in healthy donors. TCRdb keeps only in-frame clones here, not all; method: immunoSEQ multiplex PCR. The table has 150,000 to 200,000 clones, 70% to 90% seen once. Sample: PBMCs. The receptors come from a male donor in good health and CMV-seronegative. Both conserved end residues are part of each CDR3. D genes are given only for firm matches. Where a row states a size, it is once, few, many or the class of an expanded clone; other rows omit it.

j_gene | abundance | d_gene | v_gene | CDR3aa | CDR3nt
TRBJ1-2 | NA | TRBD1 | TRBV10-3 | CAISGGTDPSNYGYTF | TGTGCCATCAGTGGGGGGACAGATCCTTCGAACTATGGCTACACCTTC
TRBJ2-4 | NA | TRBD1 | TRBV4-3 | CASSQETGDTTKNIQYF | TGCGCCAGCAGCCAGGAGACAGGGGACACGACCAAAAACATTCAGTACTTC
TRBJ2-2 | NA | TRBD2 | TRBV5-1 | CASNLAGGYTGELFF | TGCGCCAGCAACCTAGCGGGAGGCTACACCGGGGAGCTGTTTTTT
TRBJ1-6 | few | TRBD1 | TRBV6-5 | CASRTQGANNSPLHF | TGTGCCAGCAGGACGCAGGGGGCCAATAATTCACCCCTCCACTTT
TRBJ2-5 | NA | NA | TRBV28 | CASRTATETQYF | TGTGCCAGCAGAACTGCCACAGAGACCCAGTACTTC
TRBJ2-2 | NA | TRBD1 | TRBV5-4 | CASSLGGQGNAGELFF | TGTGCCAGCAGCTTGGGTGGACAGGGTAACGCCGGGGAGCTGTTTTTT
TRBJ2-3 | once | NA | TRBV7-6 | CASSLTWGTDTQYF | TGTGCCAGCAGCTTGACTTGGGGCACAGATACGCAGTATTTT
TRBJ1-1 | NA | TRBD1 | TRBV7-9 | CASSLRQGVLRTEAFF | TGTGCCAGCAGCTTACGACAGGGGGTTCTCCGAACTGAAGCTTTCTTT
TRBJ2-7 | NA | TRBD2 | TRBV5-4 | CASSLTSGYEQYF | TGTGCCAGCAGCTTGACTAGCGGGTACGAGCAGTACTTC
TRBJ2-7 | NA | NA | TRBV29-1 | CSGGTAYEQYF | TGCAGCGGCGGTACGGCCTACGAGCAGTACTTC
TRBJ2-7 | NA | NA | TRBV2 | CASSEARQNYEQYF | TGTGCCAGCAGTGAAGCGAGGCAGAACTACGAGCAGTACTTC
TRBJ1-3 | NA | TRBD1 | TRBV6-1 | CASSAGTGGDTIYF | TGTGCCAGCAGTGCCGGGACAGGGGGAGACACCATATATTTT
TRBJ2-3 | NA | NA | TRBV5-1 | CASSLIGGITDTQYF | TGCGCCAGCAGCTTGATAGGGGGAATCACAGATACGCAGTATTTT
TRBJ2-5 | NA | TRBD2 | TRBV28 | CASSFTSGGYQETQYF | TGTGCCAGCAGTTTCACCAGCGGGGGGTACCAAGAGACCCAGTACTTC
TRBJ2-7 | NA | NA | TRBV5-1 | CASSPTGSHEQYF | TGCGCCAGCAGCCCAACAGGGAGCCACGAGCAGTACTTC
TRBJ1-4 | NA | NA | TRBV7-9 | CASRDIQEQNEKLFF | TGTGCCAGCAGGGATATACAGGAGCAGAATGAAAAACTGTTTTTT
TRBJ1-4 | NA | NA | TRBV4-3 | CASSQDRGGRNEKLFF | TGCGCCAGCAGCCAAGATAGGGGGGGACGGAATGAAAAACTGTTTTTT
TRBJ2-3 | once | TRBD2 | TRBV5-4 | CASTVAGASADTQYF | TGTGCCAGCACTGTAGCGGGAGCCAGCGCAGATACGCAGTATTTT
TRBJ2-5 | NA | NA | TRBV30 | CAWSQLESGETQYF | TGTGCCTGGAGTCAACTAGAAAGCGGGGAGACCCAGTACTTC
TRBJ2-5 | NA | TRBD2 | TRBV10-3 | CAISENGRAEETQYF | TGTGCCATCAGTGAGAACGGGAGGGCCGAGGAGACCCAGTACTTC
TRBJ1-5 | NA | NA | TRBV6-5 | CASSENQPQHF | TGTGCCAGCAGTGAGAATCAGCCCCAGCATTTT
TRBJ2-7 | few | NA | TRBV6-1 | CASTEPGEQYF | TGTGCCAGCACCGAGCCGGGGGAGCAGTACTTC
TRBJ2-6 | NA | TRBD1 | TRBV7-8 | CASSSGQASFSGANVLTF | TGTGCCAGCAGCTCCGGACAGGCAAGCTTCTCTGGGGCCAACGTCCTGACTTTC
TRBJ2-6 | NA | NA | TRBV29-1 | CSVEVWGLSGANVLTF | TGCAGCGTTGAAGTGTGGGGGCTCTCTGGGGCCAACGTCCTGACTTTC
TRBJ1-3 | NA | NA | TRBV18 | CASSPLAGPSGNTIYF | TGTGCCAGCTCACCGTTGGCAGGCCCCTCTGGAAACACCATATATTTT
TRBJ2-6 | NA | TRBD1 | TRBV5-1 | CASSPGTGSSGANVLTF | TGCGCCAGCAGCCCCGGGACAGGGTCCTCTGGGGCCAACGTCCTGACTTTC
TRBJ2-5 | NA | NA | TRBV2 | CASSAGAETQYF | TGTGCCAGCAGTGCAGGGGCGGAGACCCAGTACTTC
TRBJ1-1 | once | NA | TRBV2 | CASRTPNTEAFF | TGTGCCAGCAGAACACCGAACACTGAAGCTTTCTTT
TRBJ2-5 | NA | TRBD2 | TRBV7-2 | CASSTTSGGFETQYF | TGTGCCAGCAGCACAACTAGCGGGGGGTTTGAGACCCAGTACTTC
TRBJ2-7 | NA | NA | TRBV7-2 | CASSSGGGGLYEQYF | TGTGCCAGCAGCTCAGGAGGCGGGGGCCTGTACGAGCAGTACTTC
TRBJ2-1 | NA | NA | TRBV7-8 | CASSLGQGKAGGDNEQFF | TGTGCCAGCAGTTTAGGACAGGGAAAAGCGGGAGGAGACAATGAGCAGTTCTTC
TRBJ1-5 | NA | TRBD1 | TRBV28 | CASSVGQGGHQPQHF | TGTGCCAGCAGTGTAGGACAGGGGGGTCATCAGCCCCAGCATTTT
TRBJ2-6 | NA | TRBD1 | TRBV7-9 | CASSSQGAGANVLTF | TGTGCCAGCAGCTCCCAGGGGGCTGGGGCCAACGTCCTGACTTTC
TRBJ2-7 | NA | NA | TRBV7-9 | CSSSSGVNEQYF | TGTTCCAGCAGCTCAGGGGTGAACGAGCAGTACTTC
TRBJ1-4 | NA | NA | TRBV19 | CATEGVVEKLFF | TGTGCCACGGAGGGAGTGGTAGAAAAACTGTTTTTT
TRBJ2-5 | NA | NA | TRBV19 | CASSMGQQETQYF | TGTGCCAGTAGTATGGGGCAGCAAGAGACCCAGTACTTC
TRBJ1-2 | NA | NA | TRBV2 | CASSGEAGHGYTF | TGTGCCAGCAGTGGGGAGGCAGGGCACGGCTACACCTTC
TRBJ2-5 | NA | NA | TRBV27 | CASRPNAGVVETQYF | TGTGCCAGCAGACCCAACGCAGGGGTTGTGGAGACCCAGTACTTC
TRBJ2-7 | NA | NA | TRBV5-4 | CASSSGGGRYEQYF | TGTGCCAGCAGCTCTGGGGGGGGCAGGTACGAGCAGTACTTC